The clone carrying this TCR beta chain was picked up a small number of times. Its antigen is currently unknown. The entry originates in a study of T cell responses to AZD1222 COVID-19 vaccine. Measured with immunoSEQ multiplex PCR; TCRdb has only the in-frame clones, and not every one. The sample has roughly 130,000 clones, around 90% seen once; the top ten hold approximately 1.5%. Whole-study results and caveats: After the peak T cell response, and only then, were repertoires sampled. Reportedly, nearly half the spike-specific TCRs target unmutated variant regions. Donors were mostly white British, more females; clonal diversity possibly underestimated.

This CDR3 has 14 amino acids. Germline CDR1 SGHRS, CDR2 YFSETQ. V shed 0 bases and J shed 4 bases, with 10 bases lying between them. The rearrangement uses TRBV5-1 and TRBJ1-1; no clear D. Sequences were derived from peripheral blood, sampled on day 0 of AZD1222 vaccination. The sequence came from an adult in good health. The CDR3 DNA reads TGCGCCAGCAGCTTGGAGGAAACGACCACTGAAGCTTTCTTT. Residues: CASSLEETTTEAFF.